This paragraph covers one T cell receptor (beta chain) sequence. This sample was included in a study of T cells expressing NK-cell markers. In the study overall: According to the study, TCR beta repertoires originated from sorted CD3+CD56+NKG2C+, CD3+CD56+NKG2C- and CD3+CD56-NKG2C+ T cells.

For each CDR3 protein, TCRdb gives one entry from its re-call of the 5' RACE reads, without DNA. The record lists 350,000 to 400,000 distinct CDR3 sequences, of which the ten most abundant hold about 10%. Sequencing was done on a sample of blood T cells: a sorted CD56 or NKG2C T cell subset, CD4+ or CD8+ T cells, or bulk PBMC T cells (not recorded which). The source of this sequence is a woman in her 50s in good health.

CDR3 loop: CAGGLWAGELFF. The chain couples TRBV30 to TRBJ2-2. Germline loops: CDR1 GTSNPN, CDR2 SVGIG (reference sequence). This CDR3 is 12 amino acids long.